The next 23 T cell receptor beta chains were all read from a single sample in a study of regulatory T cells in long-lasting Graves disease. Time point given: newly diagnosed GD, antithyroid drugs for less than 3 months. RNA from PBMCs was the source of the TCR library. In building TCR beta libraries, iRepertoire HTBI primers were used together with Arm-PCR of CDR3 regions. In TCRdb, the multiplex PCR reads were re-called with MiXCR into one record per CDR3 protein. Here the sample spans some 400,000 distinct CDR3 sequences, under 15% being singletons. The same sample was also used in a study of T cells in Graves' hyperthyroidism and ophthalmopathy.

Sequenced here: peripheral blood mononuclear cells (PBMCs), sampled at new diagnosis, from a patient treated with antithyroid drugs. These receptors were collected from a woman in her twenties or thirties with Graves disease.

This clonotype showed up many times. This chain connects TRBV11-3 to TRBJ2-3; 9 bases map to TRBD2. The ends lost 3 bases at V and 5 bases at J; junction bases unmatched: 12. The CDR3 runs 17 residues. Germline loops: CDR1 SGHNT, CDR2 YENEEA. Written as DNA, the CDR3 is TGTGCCAGCAGCTTCCGGGGTAGCGGGAGAACAGGAGATACGCAGTATTTT. As protein: CASSFRGSGRTGDTQYF.

This chain joins TRBV20-1 and TRBJ1-5; D unresolved. The CDR3 loop spans 13 amino acids. Germline V gene data show CDR1 as DFQATT and CDR2 as SNEGSKA (reference sequence). V was trimmed by 2 bases and J by 3 bases, leaving 8 bases between them. The CDR3 sequence is CSARKTDNQPQHF. CDR3 nucleotides: TGCAGTGCTAGAAAAACAGACAATCAGCCCCAGCATTTT.

A few counts support this clonotype. The CDR3 region has the DNA TGTGCCAGCAGCCTTTTCCGCCGGGGGGATACGCAGTATTTT. This gives the protein CASSLFRRGDTQYF. This chain connects TRBV3-1 to TRBJ2-3, with D possibly being TRBD2 (6 bases). Germline V gene data show CDR1 as LGHDT and CDR2 as YNNKEL (reference sequence). V dropped 4 bases and J dropped 6 bases, with 14 bases sitting between them. The CDR3 covers 14 residues.

This clonotype was observed a few times. This sequence joins TRBV12-3 or TRBV12-4 and TRBJ2-3, with 10 bases matching TRBD2. There are 16 residues in the CDR3. The V segment lost 4 bases and the J segment 3 bases; nucleotides outside the gene matches: 7. CDR3 nucleotides: TGTGCCAGCAGTTCCGTAGCGGGAGGCGGGACAGATACGCAGTATTTT. Amino acids: CASSSVAGGGTDTQYF.

The chain employs TRBV20-1 and TRBJ2-7; no firm D call. V dropped 1 base and J dropped 0 bases, with 10 bases sitting between them. The CDR3 extends over 14 amino acids. Germline CDR1 is DFQATT and CDR2 is SNEGSKA (reference sequence). CDR3 residues: CSARGVRSSYEQYF. DNA for the CDR3: TGCAGTGCTAGAGGGGTGCGTAGCTCCTACGAGCAGTACTTC.

This clonotype occurred many times. The V and J genes are TRBV28 and TRBJ2-7, with 7 bases that match TRBD2. V was pared by 3 bases and J by 3 bases, with 11 bases of the junction left unmatched. Germline values: CDR1 MDHEN, CDR2 SYDVKM. This CDR3 has 16 amino acids. The DNA for the CDR3 is TGTGCCAGCAGTTTTGGTAGGGCGGGAGTGATCTACGAGCAGTACTTC. Translating it yields CASSFGRAGVIYEQYF. Combining the CDR3 with reference TRBV28 and TRBJ2-7 gives the whole variable domain DVKVTQSSRYLVKRTGEKVFLECVQDMDHENMFWYRQDPGLGLRLIYFSYDVKMKEKGDIPEGYSVSREKKERFSLILESASTNQTSMYLCASSFGRAGVIYEQYFGPGTRLTVT.

This clonotype has only a few counts. The chain links TRBV11-3 to TRBJ2-2; D is tentatively TRBD1 or TRBD2 (5 bases each). V shed 2 bases and J shed 6 bases, with 25 bases lying between them. Looked up from germline, CDR1 is SGHNT and CDR2 is YENEEA. This CDR3 region has 19 residues. For the CDR3, the DNA is TGTGCCAGCAGCTTAACTGGGGGTCATGGTACAAGGGGCGCCGGGGAGCTGTTTTTT. This translates into CASSLTGGHGTRGAGELFF. Together with reference TRBV11-3 and TRBJ2-2, the CDR3 gives the full variable domain: EAGVVQSPRYKIIEKKQPVAFWCNPISGHNTLYWYLQNLGQGPELLIRYENEEAVDDSQLPKDRFSAERLKGVDSTLKIQPAELGDSAVYLCASSLTGGHGTRGAGELFFGEGSRLTVL.

This clonotype was detected many times. The chain employs TRBV3-1 and TRBJ2-1; 11 bases match TRBD2. The trim removed 1 base at V and 7 bases at J, leaving 18 bases unmatched. Germline V gives CDR1 LGHDT, CDR2 YNNKEL (reference sequence). The CDR3 runs 20 residues. CDR3 sequence (DNA): TGTGCCAGCAGCCAAGTGAGGGCCGGGACTAGCGGATTCACGGGTAATGAGCAGTTCTTC. Translated: CASSQVRAGTSGFTGNEQFF.

This clonotype was recorded a few times. The chain links TRBV19 to TRBJ2-7, with 13 bases aligning to TRBD2. This CDR3 comprises 16 residues. Germline V gene lookup returns CDR1 LNHDA and CDR2 SQIVND (reference sequence). With 8 bases clipped from V and 2 bases from J, the junction kept 9 bases outside the gene matches. The CDR3 spells CASSRAGTSGTYEQYF. The CDR3 region has the DNA TGTGCCAGTTCCCGAGCCGGGACTAGCGGGACCTACGAGCAGTACTTC.

The V gene is TRBV9, the J gene TRBJ2-3, with 10 bases identical to TRBD2. The CDR3 runs to 16 residues. Trimming removed 4 bases from V and 3 bases from J; junction bases left unmatched: 8. CDR1 and CDR2 from the germline V gene are SGDLS and YYNGEE. The CDR3 coding sequence is TGTGCCAGCAGCCCTGCAGCGGGAGGGGGGACAGATACGCAGTATTTT. Protein: CASSPAAGGGTDTQYF.

This clonotype occurred a few times. The chain recombines TRBV24-1 with TRBJ2-2, with TRBD1 matching over 8 bases. Germline loops: CDR1 KGHDR, CDR2 SFDVKD. V lost 3 bases to trimming and J lost 1 base; unmatched junction nucleotides: 3. The CDR3 has 16 amino acids. CDR3 DNA: TGTGCCACCAGTGATCTGGGACAGGTGAACACCGGGGAGCTGTTTTTT. Translated, it gives CATSDLGQVNTGELFF.

This clonotype was seen many times. This chain uses TRBV18 with TRBJ1-4; D call uncertain. This CDR3 comprises 13 residues. CDR1 and CDR2 (germline): KGHSH, LQKENI. V dropped 6 bases and J dropped 4 bases, with 9 bases sitting between them. The CDR3 protein is CASSLKDNEKLFF. CDR3 coding DNA: TGTGCCAGCTCCCTGAAGGATAATGAAAAACTGTTTTTT.

This clonotype occurred many times. The chain uses TRBV5-1 and TRBJ2-3; TRBD1 matches at 12 bases. V was clipped by 3 bases and J by 5 bases; unmatched bases: 4. CDR3 length equals 15 residues. Germline V CDR1 and CDR2: SGHRS, YFSETQ. The CDR3 DNA follows: TGCGCCAGCAGCTATGGGACAGGGGGCAAAGATACGCAGTATTTT. This translates into CASSYGTGGKDTQYF.

This clonotype was seen a handful of times. The chain recombines TRBV13 with TRBJ2-1, with 16 bases identical to TRBD2. The V and J ends lost 0 bases and 12 bases, in that order; junction bases with no gene match: 8. Germline V gives CDR1 PRHDT, CDR2 FYEKMQ (reference sequence). The CDR3 is 17 residues long. CDR3 sequence: CASSLGRGLAGGPGQFF. The CDR3, as DNA: TGTGCCAGCAGCTTAGGCCGGGGACTAGCGGGAGGGCCGGGGCAGTTCTTC.

The table lists this clonotype with many counts. The chain is built from TRBV20-1 and TRBJ1-4, with D uncertain. V was cut by 0 bases and J by 0 bases, with 14 bases left in between. The CDR3 is 17 residues long. Germline V lookup: CDR1 DFQATT, CDR2 SNEGSKA (reference sequence). The DNA for the CDR3 is TGCAGTGCTAGAGATCCCAGTCCTGGTGCAACTAATGAAAAACTGTTTTTT. This encodes CSARDPSPGATNEKLFF.

There are many counts of this clonotype. V usage is TRBV27 and J usage is TRBJ1-1, with 7 bases identical to TRBD1. The CDR3 totals 14 residues. With 5 bases clipped from V and 4 bases from J, the junction kept 7 bases outside the gene matches. CDR1 and CDR2 (germline): MNHEY, SMNVEV (reference sequence). DNA of the CDR3: TGTGCCAGCAGTGGGGAGACAGGGTCCACTGAAGCTTTCTTT. Residues: CASSGETGSTEAFF.

The chain uses TRBV3-1 and TRBJ2-3; 13 bases fit TRBD2. This CDR3 region has 23 residues. The V gene's germline CDR1 is LGHDT and CDR2 YNNKEL (reference sequence). The ends lost 0 bases at V and 0 bases at J; junction bases unmatched: 18. The CDR3 DNA is TGTGCCAGCAGCCAAGAATACGACACACTAGCGGGAGGGCCAGATCTCAGCACAGATACGCAGTATTTT. Translating it yields CASSQEYDTLAGGPDLSTDTQYF.

This clonotype was recorded many times. The V gene is TRBV12-3 or TRBV12-4, the J gene TRBJ2-5; 9 positions match TRBD2. The V gene end was trimmed by 5 bases and the J gene end by 2 bases; junction bases not matched to a gene: 3. CDR3 size: 14 residues. In DNA, the CDR3 is TGTGCCAGCAGTAGACTAGCGGCTCAAGAGACCCAGTACTTC. As protein: CASSRLAAQETQYF.

In this sample, this clonotype turned up once. The CDR3 carries no conserved terminal phenylalanine or tryptophan, so it likely arises from a read error. The chain couples TRBV19 to TRBJ2-2, with D hard to call. The CDR3 spans 14 residues. With 7 bases removed from V and 2 bases from J, the gap between germline ends came to 11 bases. Germline lookup yields CDR1 LNHDA and CDR2 SQIVND (reference sequence). The CDR3 loop is CASTLKPNTGELFS. The CDR3 coding sequence is TGTGCCAGTACCCTCAAACCTAACACCGGGGAGCTGTTTTCT.

This clonotype has more than one count but fewer than ten. This chain connects TRBV19 to TRBJ1-5; the D gene is possibly TRBD1 (6 bases). The CDR3 consists of 15 residues. Trimming cost V 7 bases and J 4 bases, with 17 bases left between them. The germline gives CDR1 LNHDA, CDR2 SQIVND (reference sequence). In DNA form, the CDR3 reads TGTGCCAGTAATATGGATGGACAGTCGAATCAGCCCCAGCATTTT. Protein: CASNMDGQSNQPQHF.

This clonotype was counted a few times. The rearrangement uses TRBV5-1 and TRBJ1-6; D possibly corresponds to TRBD1 (6 bases). V lost 0 bases to trimming and J lost 9 bases, with 13 bases between them. This CDR3 spans 15 amino acids. Germline V lookup: CDR1 SGHRS, CDR2 YFSETQ. The DNA for the CDR3 is TGCGCCAGCAGCTTGGTTGGGGGCTTGGGTTCACCCCTCCACTTT. It yields the protein CASSLVGGLGSPLHF.

The chain joins TRBV7-9 to TRBJ2-1; D unresolved. Looked up from germline, CDR1 is SEHNR and CDR2 is FQNEAQ (reference sequence). The CDR3 is made up of 13 amino acids. The ends were cut back, 1 base at V and 7 bases at J, with 8 bases in the middle. The CDR3 nucleotides are TGTGCCAGCAGCTTAGGACAACAGAATGAGCAGTTCTTC. It translates to CASSLGQQNEQFF.

This clonotype was seen repeatedly, ten times or more. The chain is built from TRBV27 and TRBJ2-7, with 7 bases that match TRBD1. The ends lost 5 bases at V and 3 bases at J; junction bases unmatched: 13. The CDR3 spans 16 residues. From germline, CDR1 is MNHEY and CDR2 SMNVEV (reference sequence). CDR3 DNA: TGTGCCAGCAGTGCCTCGGGACAGACTTTTAACTACGAGCAGTACTTC. The encoded protein is CASSASGQTFNYEQYF.